One T cell receptor (beta chain) is described in this entry. This entry is derived from a study of technical replicates of blood from several donors. Here immunoSEQ multiplex PCR was the method, and the copy in TCRdb shows in-frame clones only, minus some. The sample includes under 80,000 clones, about nine tenths seen only once; the top ten take 4.8%. This CDR3 is 15 amino acids long. The V and J ends lost 2 bases and 5 bases, in that order; junction bases with no gene match: 8. Germline V gene sequence: CDR1 SGHNT, CDR2 YYREEE (reference sequence). Source material: PBMCs. This chain joins TRBV5-4 and TRBJ2-3; the match to TRBD1 covers 7 bases. The receptor comes from a human donor in good health. Some clones in this sample may be carry-over from other donors' samples. The CDR3 region is CASSLGMAGGDTQYF. The CDR3, as DNA: TGTGCCAGCAGCTTAGGTATGGCAGGGGGAGATACGCAGTATTTT.